This T cell receptor (beta chain) was recorded in a study of T cell responses to AZD1222 COVID-19 vaccine. Unmatched junction bases numbered 7, after V lost 5 bases and J lost 4 bases. The germline gives CDR1 SGHAT, CDR2 FQNNGV. CDR3 length: 14 residues. Clones were sequenced by immunoSEQ multiplex PCR, and TCRdb holds only the in-frame ones, with some missing. The data contain approximately 110,000 clones, approximately 92% of them seen just once; the ten biggest clones take up 35% to 50%. This specimen consisted of peripheral blood, obtained 28 days after the second AZD1222 dose. This chain connects TRBV11-2 to TRBJ2-7, with 8 bases lining up with TRBD2. This clonotype was obtained from an adult who received the AZD1222 COVID-19 vaccine. CDR3 DNA sequence: TGTGCCAGCAGCCGGAGCGGGAGTCGGTACGAGCAGTACTTC. This codes for CASSRSGSRYEQYF.